The clone carrying this T cell receptor (beta chain) was recorded only once. This entry belongs to a study of cytomegalovirus exposure and HLA in healthy donors. Study background: Roughly 77 million unique TCRs from HLA-typed donors made up an early data release.

Trimming pared 5 bases from V and 0 bases from J, leaving 5 bases between. The germline V gene has CDR1 SEHNR and CDR2 FQNEAQ (reference sequence). The CDR3 totals 13 residues. 60 Vbeta and 13 Jbeta primers were used in PCR. Repertoires were generated with immunoSEQ multiplex PCR, while TCRdb's copy carries only in-frame clones and drops some. In the table there are roughly 89,000 clones, around 80% of which are singletons. The receptor was derived from a man younger than 35 in good health and CMV-seronegative. The chain couples TRBV7-9 to TRBJ1-5; no clear D gene. The sequenced sample consisted of PBMCs. CDR3 sequence: CASSPTSNQPQHF. In nucleotides, the CDR3 is TGTGCCAGCAGCCCTACTAGCAATCAGCCCCAGCATTTT.